The 6 T cell receptor beta chains given below trace back to one sample, sequenced in a study of blood T cells in healthy people across ages. Using a J-beta primer mix together with a sample-barcoded 5' primer, a second PCR was run for roughly 6 to 12 cycles. TCRdb itself ran the 5' RACE reads through MiXCR, one entry per CDR3 protein. The sample lists about 570,000 distinct CDR3 sequences; 25% to 30% were seen once. The sample was blood. The origin of the receptors is a woman in her seventies in good health.

Many counts were recorded for this clonotype. The chain joins TRBV10-3 to TRBJ2-7, with D unresolved. The CDR3 runs 12 residues. V lost 0 bases and J 4 bases, leaving 4 bases between the germline ends. The germline V gene has CDR1 ENHRY and CDR2 SYGVKD. CDR3: CAISESTYEQYF. In DNA form, the CDR3 reads TGTGCCATCAGTGAGTCGACTTACGAGCAGTACTTC.

The V gene is TRBV6-2 or TRBV6-3, the J gene TRBJ2-3; 8 nucleotides align to TRBD1. V shed 5 bases, J shed 0 bases, and the junction held 7 bases outside the gene matches. The CDR3 consists of 16 residues. CDR1 MNHEY and CDR2 SVGEGT come from the germline V gene. CDR3 region: CASSPRTGTSTDTQYF. The CDR3 DNA reads TGTGCCAGCAGTCCCCGGACAGGGACTAGCACAGATACGCAGTATTTT.

The genes are TRBV20-1 and TRBJ2-5; D gene unclear. The CDR3 is 14 residues long. Germline V gene lookup returns CDR1 DFQATT and CDR2 SNEGSKA (reference sequence). Trimming removed 5 bases at V and 0 bases at J, with 13 bases between. In DNA, the CDR3 is TGCAGTGCTCCCTTCGCGACCGACCAAGAGACCCAGTACTTC. Translation: CSAPFATDQETQYF.

This clonotype was recorded at least ten times. The chain combines TRBV7-2 with TRBJ1-2, with D unresolved. Trimming removed 1 base from V and 1 base from J, with 4 bases in between. Germline assignment: CDR1 SGHTA and CDR2 FQGNSA. The CDR3 spans 13 residues. CDR3 amino acids: CASSLEINYGYTF. The CDR3 coding sequence is TGTGCCAGCAGCTTAGAGATTAACTATGGCTACACCTTC.

The chain recombines TRBV24-1 with TRBJ2-3; a possible D gene is TRBD1 (5 bases). The CDR3 length is 17 residues. With 0 bases removed from V and 6 bases from J, the gap between germline ends came to 18 bases. Germline V gene lookup returns CDR1 KGHDR and CDR2 SFDVKD. As DNA, the CDR3 is TGTGCCACCAGTGATTTGCACGGTAGGGGCGGCGTGGATACGCAGTATTTT. Protein sequence: CATSDLHGRGGVDTQYF.

The V and J genes are TRBV7-3 and TRBJ2-7; 8 positions match TRBD1. Germline CDR1 SGHTA, CDR2 FQGTGA. The length of the CDR3 is 13 residues. Unmatched junction bases numbered 5, after V lost 5 bases and J lost 5 bases. CDR3 DNA sequence: TGTGCCAGCAGCCGGACAGGGTCGAACGAGCAGTACTTC. It codes for CASSRTGSNEQYF.